This TCR beta chain derives from a study of post-analysis software for immune sequencing data. TCR beta cDNA libraries had unique molecular identifiers. Input of roughly 1 to 11 million T cells yielded a few hundred thousand cDNA molecules. One entry per CDR3 protein results from TCRdb running MiXCR on the PCR reads. The sample lists about 570,000 distinct CDR3 sequences; around a third were seen once. Broader study findings: Diversity measured as normalized Chao1 was significantly lower in multiple sclerosis patients than in controls.

Of note for this clonotype: Antigen specificity is unknown.

The sample taken for sequencing was blood. The sequence derives from a girl between 2 and 17 years old with multiple sclerosis.

This CDR3 is CASSLGRVEQYF. Here the CDR3 DNA reads TGTGCCAGCAGCCTAGGCCGAGTCGAGCAGTATTTT. V usage is TRBV11-2 and J usage is TRBJ2-3, with D hard to call. V was shortened by 5 bases and J by 11 bases, with 14 bases between the two germline ends. The CDR3 totals 12 residues. From germline, CDR1 is SGHAT and CDR2 FQNNGV.